This entry describes one T cell receptor (beta chain). As yet, its antigen is unknown. The entry originates in a study of T cell responses to AZD1222 COVID-19 vaccine. Whole-study results and caveats: A mostly white British donor set with more females was recruited, and clonal diversity was possibly underestimated. Researchers took repertoire samples only after the peak T cell response had come. Following two doses of AZD1222, Spike-specific TCR breadth and depth rose.

Germline V gene sequence: CDR1 KGHSH, CDR2 LQKENI. V lost 3 bases to trimming and J lost 1 base, with 9 bases between them. The CDR3 totals 14 residues. Profiling relied on immunoSEQ multiplex PCR, and the TCRdb table lists in-frame clones only, not all of them. The sample yields approximately 140,000 clones, more than 85% seen once. This TCR derives from an adult in good health. This sample comprised peripheral blood, obtained on day 0 of AZD1222 vaccination. V and J are TRBV18 and TRBJ1-1; no definite D call. The CDR3 nucleotides read TGTGCCAGCTCACCGAAACAGCAGAACACTGAAGCTTTCTTT. Translating it yields CASSPKQQNTEAFF. The full variable domain, in which reference TRBV18 and TRBJ1-1 provide the parts outside the CDR3, is NAGVMQNPRHLVRRRGQEARLRCSPMKGHSHVYWYRQLPEEGLKFMVYLQKENIIDESGMPKERFSAEFPKEGPSILRIQQVVRGDSAAYFCASSPKQQNTEAFFGQGTRLTVV.